One and the same sample provided the 26 T cell receptor beta chains below, sequenced in a study of glioma-infiltrating T cells. TCR alpha and beta CDR3 regions were amplified from RNA using iRepertoire nested multiplex PCR. One entry per CDR3 protein, called by TCRdb with MiXCR from the multiplex PCR reads. Here the sample spans about 140,000 distinct CDR3 sequences, about 39% being singletons. Specimen: glioma tissue, nonneoplastic brain tissue, or PBMCs (not recorded which). Receptors originate from a human donor with low-grade glioma or glioblastoma, undergoing nonglioma brain surgery, or in good health (not recorded which).

The rearrangement links TRBV4-1 to TRBJ2-1, with TRBD2 identical over 9 bases. Per the germline V gene, CDR1 is MGHRA and CDR2 is YSYEKL. J lost 4 bases, V lost 0 bases, and 4 bases had no gene match. This CDR3 has 16 amino acids. This CDR3 reads CASSQDGSGGYNEQFF. The CDR3 coding sequence is TGCGCCAGCAGCCAAGATGGTAGCGGGGGATACAATGAGCAGTTCTTC.

The V gene is TRBV2, the J gene TRBJ2-3, with D perhaps given as TRBD1 or TRBD2 (5 bases each). This CDR3 has 17 residues. V was cut by 5 bases and J by 0 bases, with 18 bases left in between. Germline V gene lookup returns CDR1 SNHLY and CDR2 FYNNEI. CDR3 in DNA: TGTGCCAGCAGTCCCCGGGGCGGACTGGTTAGCACAGATACGCAGTATTTT. Translated, it gives CASSPRGGLVSTDTQYF.

The V call is TRBV6-1, the J call TRBJ2-7, with D possibly TRBD1 on 5 matching bases. Between the trimmed V and J ends, which lost 6 bases and 3 bases, there was a span of 18 bases. The CDR3 runs to 15 residues. Per the germline V gene, CDR1 is MNHNS and CDR2 is SASEGT. DNA of the CDR3: TGTGCCAGCAGCGGGCCTCACGTAGGGGTCTACGAGCAGTACTTC. This gives the protein CASSGPHVGVYEQYF.

A single count supports this clonotype. The CDR3 spells CASTDRWTVSGNTIYF. CDR3 nucleotide sequence: TGTGCCAGCACCGACAGGTGGACAGTCTCTGGAAACACCATATATTTT. The rearrangement links TRBV6-1 to TRBJ1-3, with D perhaps matching TRBD1 (6 bases). The CDR3 consists of 16 residues. V lost 7 bases and J 0 bases, leaving 16 bases between the germline ends. Germline CDR1 MNHNS, CDR2 SASEGT.

This clonotype was seen at least ten times. The V call is TRBV27, the J call TRBJ1-1; D remains ambiguous. Germline V gene sequence: CDR1 MNHEY, CDR2 SMNVEV (reference sequence). The length of the CDR3 is 13 residues. The V gene lost 6 bases and the J gene lost 7 bases, with 15 bases spanning the gap. This CDR3 is CASSPTAQSEAFF. CDR3 nucleotide sequence: TGTGCCAGCAGCCCTACAGCGCAGAGTGAAGCTTTCTTT.

This chain joins TRBV20-1 and TRBJ2-1; D not resolved. Germline CDR1 reads DFQATT; CDR2 reads SNEGSKA (reference sequence). This CDR3 comprises 15 residues. Trimming pared 1 base from V and 0 bases from J, leaving 10 bases between. This chain's CDR3 is CSARVSVGSYNEQFF. In nucleotides, the CDR3 is TGCAGTGCTAGAGTTTCGGTGGGCTCCTACAATGAGCAGTTCTTC.

The CDR3 loop is CASSPDLGYTEAFF. The CDR3 DNA sequence: TGTGCCAGCAGCCCCGATCTGGGGTACACTGAAGCTTTCTTT. This chain joins TRBV11-1 and TRBJ1-1; D is undetermined. Germline-derived CDR1 and CDR2 are SGHAT and FQDESV (reference sequence). V lost 5 bases to trimming and J lost 3 bases, with 13 bases between them. The CDR3 is made up of 14 amino acids.

This clonotype was counted only a few times. The chain has TRBV4-3 and TRBJ2-7; D gene uncertain. V lost 0 bases and J lost 6, with 9 bases in between. In germline, CDR1 is LGHNA, CDR2 YSLEER. CDR3 size: 13 residues. CDR3 loop: CASSQDSHTEQYF. The CDR3 bases are TGCGCCAGCAGCCAAGATAGTCACACCGAGCAGTACTTC.

The V call is TRBV28, the J call TRBJ2-7, with TRBD1 matching over 9 bases. The CDR3 extends over 13 amino acids. The J segment lost 2 bases and the V segment lost 7 bases, leaving 3 bases of the junction unmatched. Looked up from germline, CDR1 is MDHEN and CDR2 is SYDVKM. The CDR3 loop reads CASTTGGTYEQYF. The DNA of the CDR3 is TGTGCCAGCACGACAGGGGGAACCTACGAGCAGTACTTC. Together with reference TRBV28 and TRBJ2-7, the CDR3 gives the full variable domain: DVKVTQSSRYLVKRTGEKVFLECVQDMDHENMFWYRQDPGLGLRLIYFSYDVKMKEKGDIPEGYSVSREKKERFSLILESASTNQTSMYLCASTTGGTYEQYFGPGTRLTVT.

V gene TRBV29-1 combines with J gene TRBJ2-7; tentative D call: TRBD1 (6 bases). CDR1 is SQVTM, CDR2 ANQGSEA, per germline. The CDR3 is made up of 13 amino acids. The V and J ends lost 1 base and 3 bases respectively, with 10 bases between them. CDR3 protein: CSVEARGDYEQYF. CDR3 DNA: TGCAGCGTTGAAGCCAGGGGCGACTACGAGCAGTACTTC.

This clonotype came up once. The chain carries TRBV7-6 and TRBJ2-2, with D hard to call. The V gene lost 2 bases and the J gene lost 10 bases, with 8 bases spanning the gap. The length of the CDR3 is 12 residues. Germline V CDR1 and CDR2: SGHVS, FNYEAQ. CDR3 sequence: CASSLTQEELFF. Here the CDR3 DNA reads TGTGCCAGCAGCTTAACCCAGGAGGAGCTGTTTTTT.

The chain combines TRBV20-1 with TRBJ2-5; 7 bases match TRBD1. Trimming at V came to 5 bases and at J to 5 bases, leaving 5 bases not matched to a gene. Germline V CDR1 and CDR2: DFQATT, SNEGSKA (reference sequence). CDR3 length: 12 amino acids. The CDR3 sequence: CSADRDGETQYF. CDR3 nucleotide sequence: TGCAGTGCTGACAGGGATGGCGAGACCCAGTACTTC.

V usage is TRBV20-1 and J usage is TRBJ2-7; 8 positions agree with TRBD2. The CDR3 spans 14 residues. Per the germline V gene, CDR1 is DFQATT and CDR2 is SNEGSKA (reference sequence). With 3 bases clipped from V and 4 bases from J, the junction kept 8 bases outside the gene matches. This chain's CDR3 is CSASLREGIYEQYF. Here the CDR3 DNA reads TGCAGTGCTAGTCTACGGGAGGGGATTTACGAGCAGTACTTC.

This clonotype was observed at least ten times. The chain joins TRBV28 to TRBJ2-2; perhaps TRBD2 as D (6 bases). The germline V gene encodes CDR1 MDHEN and CDR2 SYDVKM. This CDR3 is built from 14 residues. Deletions cut 6 bases from V and 1 base from J, with 9 bases between. The CDR3 loop reads CASSRDLNTGELFF. Written as DNA, the CDR3 is TGTGCCAGCAGCCGGGACTTGAACACCGGGGAGCTGTTTTTT.

V is TRBV20-1 and J is TRBJ1-1, with 8 bases lining up with TRBD1. The V and J ends lost 5 bases and 6 bases, in that order; junction bases with no gene match: 8. The germline gives CDR1 DFQATT, CDR2 SNEGSKA (reference sequence). This CDR3 contains 13 residues. CDR3 loop: CSAEPDRGAEAFF. The CDR3 coding sequence is TGCAGTGCTGAACCCGACAGGGGCGCTGAAGCTTTCTTT.

J is TRBJ2-7 and V is TRBV6-2 or TRBV6-3; 7 bases align to TRBD1. Germline V gene sequence: CDR1 MNHEY, CDR2 SVGEGT. V lost 2 bases, J lost 3 bases, and 7 bases stayed unmatched. The CDR3 is made up of 15 amino acids. DNA of the CDR3: TGTGCCAGCAGTTACGGGGCCTGGGACAGCTACGAGCAGTACTTC. Translated, it gives CASSYGAWDSYEQYF.

This clonotype has at least ten counts. This chain joins TRBV20-1 and TRBJ1-2; no reliable D call. From germline, CDR1 is DFQATT and CDR2 SNEGSKA (reference sequence). V was pared by 1 base and J by 8 bases, with 14 bases between. CDR3 length: 13 residues. CDR3 sequence (DNA): TGCAGTGCTAGAGGGCAGCTGTCCACGGGCTACACCTTC. This translates into CSARGQLSTGYTF.

This clonotype was observed a handful of times. The V call is TRBV2, the J call TRBJ2-6, with 9 bases identical to TRBD1. CDR1 is SNHLY, CDR2 FYNNEI, per germline. This CDR3 is built from 19 residues. Trimming took 4 bases from V and 0 from J; bases not matched to a gene: 10. The chain's CDR3 is CASSAPPGQGFSGANVLTF. CDR3 DNA sequence: TGTGCCAGCAGTGCCCCCCCGGGACAGGGCTTCTCTGGGGCCAACGTCCTGACTTTC.

The rearrangement joins TRBV4-1 to TRBJ2-5; unclear D gene. Germline CDR1 reads MGHRA; CDR2 reads YSYEKL. The V gene lost 3 bases and the J gene lost 1 base, with 9 bases spanning the gap. The CDR3 has 14 residues. Here the CDR3 reads CASSQGMLQETQYF. The CDR3 DNA follows: TGCGCCAGCAGCCAGGGTATGCTCCAAGAGACCCAGTACTTC.

About this clonotype: The germline gene is not matched at one end of the junction; a read error may be the cause. This sequence joins TRBV6-1 and TRBJ2-7; 10 positions agree with TRBD1. The length of the CDR3 is 13 residues. Germline V gene sequence: CDR1 MNHNS, CDR2 SASEGT. This CDR3 reads CAGSGQGDGEQYF. Here the CDR3 DNA reads TGCGCCGGATCTGGACAGGGGGACGGCGAGCAGTACTTC.

V usage is TRBV20-1 and J usage is TRBJ2-7; TRBD1 matches 10 bases. The CDR3 has 13 amino acids. Trimming took 5 bases from V and 6 from J; bases not matched to a gene: 7. The germline V gene has CDR1 DFQATT and CDR2 SNEGSKA (reference sequence). The CDR3 DNA reads TGCAGTGCTTTGGGGACAGGGGAGACCGAGCAGTACTTC. It yields the protein CSALGTGETEQYF.

This clonotype was seen only once. The V gene is TRBV5-1, the J gene TRBJ2-7; the D gene is possibly TRBD1 (5 bases). The germline gives CDR1 SGHRS, CDR2 YFSETQ. CDR3 length equals 13 residues. V was cut by 4 bases and J by 3 bases, with 11 bases left in between. CDR3 region: CASSPDTGYEQYF. DNA of the CDR3: TGCGCCAGCAGCCCGGACACAGGCTACGAGCAGTACTTC.

The chain combines TRBV7-9 with TRBJ1-6; 9 positions agree with TRBD1. Germline lookup yields CDR1 SEHNR and CDR2 FQNEAQ (reference sequence). Trimming cost V 2 bases and J 6 bases; bases outside gene matches: 5. The CDR3 consists of 16 residues. CDR3 amino acids: CASSLTGGRLNSPLHF. DNA of the CDR3: TGTGCCAGCAGCTTAACAGGGGGCCGCCTTAATTCACCCCTCCACTTT.

This clonotype turned up a few times. The V and J genes are TRBV6-1 and TRBJ2-3, with 11 bases that match TRBD2. The junction had 4 bases not matched to a gene; V was cut back by 5 bases and J by 3 bases. Germline V gene sequence: CDR1 MNHNS, CDR2 SASEGT. The CDR3 is 15 amino acids. CDR3: CASSLAGGRTDTQYF. DNA of the CDR3: TGTGCCAGCAGTTTAGCGGGGGGGCGTACAGATACGCAGTATTTT.

For this clonotype: The junction departs from the called germline gene at one end, perhaps through a read error. V and J are TRBV5-8 and TRBJ2-1; D may be TRBD1 (6 bases). CDR3 length: 18 residues. Germline V gene sequence: CDR1 SGHTS, CDR2 YDEGEE. CDR3 sequence: CASSQDLVWGQTYNEQFF. The CDR3, as DNA: TGCGCCAGCAGCCAAGATCTAGTATGGGGGCAAACCTACAATGAGCAGTTCTTC.

This clonotype was counted a few times. The chain joins TRBV6-1 to TRBJ2-4, with D unresolved. The germline V gene encodes CDR1 MNHNS and CDR2 SASEGT. V dropped 0 bases and J dropped 1 base, with 7 bases sitting between them. There are 15 residues in the CDR3. CDR3 amino acids: CASSEANGAKNIQYF. DNA of the CDR3: TGTGCCAGCAGTGAAGCAAACGGGGCCAAAAACATTCAGTACTTC.